This T cell receptor (beta chain) stems from a study of Graves' ophthalmopathy and Graves' hyperthyroidism. As for the study in general: The term stable hyperthyroidism indicated an absence of ophthalmopathy within 18 months of follow-up. Notes on the study in general: Classification of ophthalmopathy versus stable hyperthyroidism by a 13-signature model yielded around 90% sensitivity and just over 80% specificity. This model predicted ophthalmopathy progression (sensitivity around 70%, specificity around 72%).

In its sample, this clonotype was seen a few times. No antigen is known for it. Exclusion applied to patients with other autoimmune diseases, uncontrolled infections, pregnancy or lactation. TCR beta CDR3 amplification used RNA transcripts. First-round RT-PCR with HTBI primers preceded a second-round multiplex PCR. TCRdb itself ran the multiplex PCR reads through MiXCR, one entry per CDR3 protein. The sample includes approximately 1.2 million distinct CDR3 sequences, about two fifths of them seen just once. This CDR3 region has 15 residues. Trimming stripped 6 bases from V and 4 bases from J, with 15 bases between. Germline V gives CDR1 MNHEY, CDR2 SVGAGI.

This TCR derives from an adult man with Graves' hyperthyroidism. The chain employs TRBV6-5 and TRBJ2-2; possible D gene TRBD1, 5 bases. The sequenced sample was peripheral blood or thyroid tissue (not recorded which). The CDR3 nucleotides are TGTGCCAGCAGAGACTCAGGGTGGAGCACCGGGGAGCTGTTTTTT. Its protein is CASRDSGWSTGELFF.